The 7 T cell receptor beta chains below were found in one sample sequenced in a study of T cells in Graves' hyperthyroidism and ophthalmopathy. Amplification targeted TCR beta CDR3 regions from RNA transcripts. In the first-round RT-PCR of the TCR CDR3, the HTBI primer set was used. TCRdb re-derived calls from the multiplex PCR reads in MiXCR, one entry per CDR3 protein. The repertoire has 75,000 to 100,000 distinct CDR3 sequences, over 50% of them found once; the top ten carry around 29%. Material: blood. All receptors come from a woman in her thirties or forties with Graves' hyperthyroidism.

The chain joins TRBV7-2 to TRBJ2-3; D remains ambiguous. Germline V gives CDR1 SGHTA, CDR2 FQGNSA. The ends were cut back, 1 base at V and 2 bases at J, with 4 bases in the middle. This CDR3 is built from 13 residues. DNA for the CDR3: TGTGCCAGCAGCTTAGGGGACACAGATACGCAGTATTTT. Translating gives CASSLGDTDTQYF.

This sequence joins TRBV29-1 and TRBJ1-2, with D possibly matching TRBD1 (5 bases). V was clipped by 8 bases and J by 5 bases, with 21 bases between them. This CDR3 region has 14 residues. The germline V gene encodes CDR1 SQVTM and CDR2 ANQGSEA. CDR3 region: CSPSVGRVGYGYTF. CDR3 DNA sequence: TGCAGCCCGTCGGTGGGGCGAGTTGGGTATGGCTACACCTTC.

There are many counts of this clonotype. This sequence joins TRBV9 and TRBJ1-4, with TRBD1 identical over 7 bases. Germline V gives CDR1 SGDLS, CDR2 YYNGEE. The CDR3 consists of 16 residues. The trim removed 2 bases at V and 6 bases at J, leaving 10 bases unmatched. CDR3 loop: CASSVAGGSSDEKLFF. The CDR3 DNA is TGTGCCAGCAGCGTCGCAGGGGGGAGCAGCGATGAAAAACTGTTTTTT.

This clonotype was seen once. Mismatch with germline at one junction end may stem from a read error. This chain uses TRBV25-1 with TRBJ2-7, with D perhaps TRBD1 or TRBD2 (5 bases each). CDR3 length: 14 residues. Germline lookup yields CDR1 MGHDK and CDR2 SYGVNS. CDR3 amino acids: CASSPWDGIYEQYF. As DNA, the CDR3 is TGTGCCAGCAGTCCTTGGGACGGGATCTACGAGCAGTATTTC.

The rearrangement joins TRBV7-9 to TRBJ2-7; either TRBD1 or TRBD2 may fit D (5 bases each). This CDR3 has 15 residues. Germline-derived CDR1 and CDR2 are SEHNR and FQNEAQ (reference sequence). V lost 4 bases and J 2 bases, leaving 15 bases between the germline ends. CDR3 DNA sequence: TGTGCCAGCAGCTCCCGAGAGTGGGGGACCTACGAGCAGTACTTC. It is translated as CASSSREWGTYEQYF.

This clonotype was counted at least ten times. The rearrangement uses TRBV7-2 and TRBJ2-6, with D perhaps matching TRBD2 (5 bases). CDR1 SGHTA and CDR2 FQGNSA come from the germline V gene. This CDR3 comprises 15 residues. V was clipped by 5 bases and J by 1 base, with 9 bases between them. CDR3 DNA sequence: TGTGCCAGCAGCCCTAGGAGGTCTGGGGCCAACGTCCTGACTTTC. Amino acids: CASSPRRSGANVLTF. The full variable domain, rest sourced from reference TRBV7-2 and TRBJ2-6, is GAGVSQSPSNKVTEKGKDVELRCDPISGHTALYWYRQSLGQGLEFLIYFQGNSAPDKSGLPSDRFSAERTGGSVSTLTIQRTQQEDSAVYLCASSPRRSGANVLTFGAGSRLTVL.

The table lists this clonotype with many counts. The CDR3 DNA sequence: TGTGCCAGTAGTCTGGGACCCTTCTACGAGCAGTACTTC. Protein sequence: CASSLGPFYEQYF. This chain uses TRBV19 with TRBJ2-7, with D perhaps matching TRBD1 or TRBD2 (5 bases each). CDR1 LNHDA and CDR2 SQIVND come from the germline V gene (reference sequence). The CDR3 runs to 13 residues. The V gene lost 5 bases and the J gene lost 3 bases, with 11 bases spanning the gap.